What follows are 20 T cell receptor beta chains derived from one specimen sequenced in a study of blood T cell repertoires in COVID-19. TCRdb keeps only in-frame clones here, not all; method: immunoSEQ multiplex PCR. The repertoire holds 55,000 to 65,000 clones, with about 90% as singletons. The sequencing input was peripheral blood. The receptors stem from a human donor with active COVID-19. The donor label of this sample is uncertain.

This sequence joins TRBV6-2 or TRBV6-3 and TRBJ1-1, with a tentative D call TRBD1 (6 bases). The V end was cut by 2 bases, the J end by 1 base, with 17 bases between. Per the germline V gene, CDR1 is MNHEY and CDR2 is SVGEGT. This CDR3 comprises 17 residues. The CDR3 reads CASSYITGIRRNTEAFF. CDR3 DNA sequence: TGTGCCAGCAGTTACATCACAGGGATTAGGCGGAACACTGAAGCTTTCTTT.

DNA for the CDR3: TGTGCCAGTAGTCTCAGGAACACTGAAGCTTTCTTT. Amino acid sequence: CASSLRNTEAFF. This chain uses TRBV19 with TRBJ1-1; D is unresolved. V lost 5 bases, J lost 1 base, and 5 bases lay in between. This CDR3 region has 12 residues. Germline CDR1 LNHDA, CDR2 SQIVND (reference sequence).

This clone turned up a few times. As DNA, the CDR3 is TGTGCCAGCAGCGAGGGGGGGGCGATATGTAATCAGCCCCAGCATTTT. Translating gives CASSEGGAICNQPQHF. The chain carries TRBV9 and TRBJ1-5, with D possibly being TRBD1 (6 bases). The germline V gene encodes CDR1 SGDLS and CDR2 YYNGEE. V was cut by 3 bases and J by 4 bases, with 17 bases left in between. The CDR3 runs 16 residues.

The chain joins TRBV18 to TRBJ2-3, with TRBD1 matching 7 bases. After removal of 2 bases from V and 4 bases from J, the junction contained 6 bases not matched to a gene. Germline CDR1 KGHSH, CDR2 LQKENI. The length of the CDR3 is 15 residues. CDR3 sequence reads: CASSPRGQGPDTQYF. The CDR3, as DNA: TGTGCCAGCTCACCAAGGGGGCAGGGTCCAGATACGCAGTATTTT.

The J gene is TRBJ1-3, the V gene TRBV3-1 (or the pseudogene TRBV3-2); maybe TRBD1 (6 bases). The CDR3 contains 15 residues. The germline gives CDR1 LGHDT, CDR2 YNNKEL (reference sequence). V shed 3 bases and J shed 3 bases, with 12 bases lying between them. CDR3 sequence: CASSQRGKSGNTIYF. The CDR3, as DNA: TGTGCCAGCAGCCAGAGGGGGAAGAGTGGAAACACCATATATTTT.

This chain connects TRBV7-9 to TRBJ2-3; possible D gene TRBD2, 5 bases. The germline CDR1 and CDR2 sequences are SEHNR and FQNEAQ (reference sequence). The CDR3 spans 14 residues. V was shortened by 1 base and J by 1 base, with 6 bases between the two germline ends. In nucleotides, the CDR3 is TGTGCCAGCAGCTTAGAAGCGGGCACAGATACGCAGTATTTT. As protein: CASSLEAGTDTQYF.

The chain joins TRBV5-4 to TRBJ2-5, with TRBD2 matching 11 bases. Trimming cost V 0 bases and J 1 base; bases outside gene matches: 5. This CDR3 has 17 amino acids. The germline V gene encodes CDR1 SGHNT and CDR2 YYREEE (reference sequence). CDR3 in amino acids: CASSLVITSGGQETQYF. As DNA, the CDR3 is TGTGCCAGCAGCTTGGTAATAACTAGCGGGGGCCAAGAGACCCAGTACTTC.

The chain links TRBV2 to TRBJ2-7; tentative D call: TRBD1 (5 bases). CDR1 and CDR2 from the germline V gene are SNHLY and FYNNEI. This CDR3 has 15 amino acids. Trimming shortened V by 0 bases and J by 6 bases, and 15 bases separated the two germline ends. CDR3 protein: CASSEAVGGRAEQYF. DNA of the CDR3: TGTGCCAGCAGTGAAGCGGTGGGTGGCAGGGCCGAGCAGTACTTC.

The J gene is TRBJ2-4, the V gene TRBV5-1, with D perhaps matching TRBD1 (5 bases). CDR3 length: 13 residues. From germline, CDR1 is SGHRS and CDR2 YFSETQ. V was cut by 0 bases and J by 6 bases, with 7 bases left in between. CDR3 DNA: TGCGCCAGCAGCTTGGAAGGGGCAAACATTCAGTACTTC. Amino acid sequence: CASSLEGANIQYF. Variable domain in full (rest from reference TRBV5-1 and TRBJ2-4): KAGVTQTPRYLIKTRGQQVTLSCSPISGHRSVSWYQQTPGQGLQFLFEYFSETQRNKGNFPGRFSGRQFSNSRSEMNVSTLELGDSALYLCASSLEGANIQYFGAGTRLSVL.

The rearrangement links TRBV2 to TRBJ2-1; 10 bases line up with TRBD1. Losses at the gene ends were 6 bases for V and 2 bases for J; bases not matched to a gene: 7. This CDR3 spans 16 amino acids. Germline lookup yields CDR1 SNHLY and CDR2 FYNNEI. The CDR3: CASRTGGTGAYNEQFF. The CDR3 DNA is TGTGCCAGCAGAACCGGGGGGACAGGGGCCTACAATGAGCAGTTCTTC.

This chain joins TRBV10-3 and TRBJ2-3, with 11 positions matching TRBD1. Germline CDR1 is ENHRY and CDR2 is SYGVKD. The CDR3 has 14 amino acids. V dropped 10 bases and J dropped 4; count of bases not matched to a gene: 7. In DNA form, the CDR3 reads TGTGCCACCTCCGGACAGGGGGCCGCAGATACGCAGTATTTT. Its protein product is CATSGQGAADTQYF.

V is TRBV3-1 (or the pseudogene TRBV3-2) and J is TRBJ2-7; 8 nucleotides line up with TRBD1. The germline gives CDR1 LGHDT, CDR2 YNNKEL (reference sequence). The CDR3 extends over 19 amino acids. V lost 1 base and J lost 1; bases outside the gene matches: 15. CDR3 DNA sequence: TGTGCCAGCAGCCAAGGGCCCGGACAGGGAATCCTCCCTTCCTACGAGCAGTACTTC. Residues: CASSQGPGQGILPSYEQYF.

V and J are TRBV30 and TRBJ2-3; 11 bases are a match to TRBD2. Germline V gene data show CDR1 as GTSNPN and CDR2 as SVGIG (reference sequence). V lost 7 bases and J lost 5; bases outside the gene matches: 11. This CDR3 region has 15 residues. CDR3 DNA sequence: TGTGCCTCGGACACTAGCGGGAGCGCTGGAGATACGCAGTATTTT. Protein sequence: CASDTSGSAGDTQYF.

V is TRBV7-2 and J is TRBJ2-1; no reliable D call. This CDR3 spans 12 amino acids. Trimming left V 5 bases short and J 13 bases short, with 15 bases between. The germline gives CDR1 SGHTA, CDR2 FQGNSA. The CDR3 DNA is TGTGCCAGCAGCGTAGGTGCTAATTTTCAGTTCTTC. It codes for CASSVGANFQFF.

The genes are TRBV27 and TRBJ2-5; D call uncertain. The germline V gene encodes CDR1 MNHEY and CDR2 SMNVEV (reference sequence). Between the trimmed V and J ends, which lost 3 bases and 2 bases, there was a span of 7 bases. The CDR3 extends over 13 amino acids. The CDR3, as DNA: TGTGCCAGCAGTTTTAGTGAGCAAGAGACCCAGTACTTC. Encoded protein: CASSFSEQETQYF.

The V and J genes are TRBV2 and TRBJ2-7; the match to TRBD1 covers 9 bases. The V gene end was trimmed by 3 bases and the J gene end by 3 bases; junction bases not matched to a gene: 3. The CDR3 extends over 14 amino acids. CDR1 and CDR2 (germline): SNHLY, FYNNEI. This chain's CDR3 is CASSDWTGVYEQYF. The CDR3 DNA reads as TGTGCCAGCAGTGATTGGACAGGGGTCTACGAGCAGTACTTC. Based on the CDR3 plus reference TRBV2 and TRBJ2-7, the full variable domain is EPEVTQTPSHQVTQMGQEVILRCVPISNHLYFYWYRQILGQKVEFLVSFYNNEISEKSEIFDDQFSVERPDGSNFTLKIRSTKLEDSAMYFCASSDWTGVYEQYFGPGTRLTVT.

The chain is built from TRBV29-1 and TRBJ1-2; the match to TRBD1 covers 8 bases. Germline CDR1 is SQVTM and CDR2 is ANQGSEA. CDR3 size: 13 residues. The trim removed 4 bases at V and 2 bases at J, leaving 3 bases unmatched. In DNA form, the CDR3 reads TGCAGCGTTGGAAGACAGGGGAACTATGGCTACACCTTC. This gives the protein CSVGRQGNYGYTF.

This chain links TRBV6-5 with TRBJ1-1; D is unclear. This CDR3 comprises 14 residues. Germline lookup yields CDR1 MNHEY and CDR2 SVGAGI. Trimming left V 0 bases short and J 7 bases short, with 12 bases between. The CDR3 protein is CASSYSPGMSEAFF. CDR3 coding DNA: TGTGCCAGCAGTTACTCGCCGGGAATGAGTGAAGCTTTCTTT.

The chain links TRBV28 to TRBJ2-6; 7 bases line up with TRBD1. Germline trimming cut 5 bases from V and 0 bases from J; bases unmatched to any gene: 10. Per germline, CDR1 MDHEN and CDR2 SYDVKM. The CDR3 has 18 residues. The CDR3 DNA follows: TGTGCCAGCAGTCCGCGGACAGGATCAAGCTCTGGGGCCAACGTCCTGACTTTC. This codes for CASSPRTGSSSGANVLTF.

J is TRBJ1-2 and V is TRBV28; 8 bases match TRBD1. Germline CDR1 MDHEN, CDR2 SYDVKM. Trimming took 6 bases from V and 8 from J; bases not matched to a gene: 8. The CDR3 runs to 13 residues. This chain's CDR3 is CASSQRTGPGYTF. The DNA for the CDR3 is TGTGCCAGCAGCCAGAGGACAGGGCCCGGCTACACCTTC.